The 18 T cell receptor beta chains below come from one sample, sequenced in a study of blood T cell repertoires in COVID-19. Profiled with immunoSEQ multiplex PCR; TCRdb holds only in-frame clones, not every one. The sample includes a few hundred thousand clones, around nine tenths of them seen just once. The specimen was PBMCs or T cells enriched from blood (not recorded which). Source of these receptors: a woman between 50 and 59 years old who had recovered from COVID-19.

The gene calls are TRBV3-1 (or the pseudogene TRBV3-2) and TRBJ1-2; no definite D call. Per the germline V gene, CDR1 is LGHDT and CDR2 is YNNKEL (reference sequence). This CDR3 spans 15 amino acids. Trimming took 4 bases from V and 5 from J, leaving 17 bases between them. In DNA, the CDR3 is TGTGCCAGCAGCCCTCCCGCCTCCCTGCGGTATGGCTACACCTTC. Encoded protein: CASSPPASLRYGYTF.

This clone is a singleton in its sample. The rearrangement joins TRBV5-1 to TRBJ1-4; TRBD1 aligns across 9 bases. V was clipped by 7 bases and J by 5 bases; unmatched bases: 9. Germline lookup yields CDR1 SGHRS and CDR2 YFSETQ. The CDR3 covers 15 residues. The chain's CDR3 is CASGYAGTGNEKLFF. CDR3 in DNA: TGCGCCAGCGGCTACGCCGGGACAGGGAATGAAAAACTGTTTTTT. Based on the CDR3 plus reference TRBV5-1 and TRBJ1-4, the full variable domain is KAGVTQTPRYLIKTRGQQVTLSCSPISGHRSVSWYQQTPGQGLQFLFEYFSETQRNKGNFPGRFSGRQFSNSRSEMNVSTLELGDSALYLCASGYAGTGNEKLFFGSGTQLSVL.

This rearrangement joins TRBV3-1 (or the pseudogene TRBV3-2) to TRBJ2-3, with a possible D match to TRBD2 (6 bases). V dropped 4 bases and J dropped 3 bases, with 17 bases sitting between them. CDR1 is LGHDT and CDR2 is YNNKEL in the germline V gene (reference sequence). The CDR3 totals 16 residues. In nucleotides, the CDR3 is TGTGCCAGCAGCCCCCGGGACTGGGGAGAAACAGATACGCAGTATTTT. It yields the protein CASSPRDWGETDTQYF.

The rearrangement joins TRBV9 to TRBJ1-5, with TRBD1 matching over 9 bases. This CDR3 region has 14 residues. Germline assignment: CDR1 SGDLS and CDR2 YYNGEE. V dropped 3 bases and J dropped 5; count of bases not matched to a gene: 3. The CDR3 DNA reads as TGTGCCAGCAGCGACGGGGACAGGGATCAGCCCCAGCATTTT. Amino acids: CASSDGDRDQPQHF.

The V and J genes are TRBV29-1 and TRBJ2-3; D might be TRBD1 (5 bases). Germline V CDR1 and CDR2: SQVTM, ANQGSEA. V was trimmed by 7 bases and J by 3 bases, leaving 11 bases between them. This CDR3 contains 12 residues. The CDR3 reads CSARQNTDTQYF. The CDR3, as DNA: TGCAGCGCCCGACAGAATACAGATACGCAGTATTTT.

V is TRBV5-5 and J is TRBJ2-5; D perhaps matches TRBD1 (7 bases). This CDR3 has 15 residues. Germline CDR1 reads SGHKS; CDR2 reads YYEKEE (reference sequence). Trimming removed 2 bases from V and 2 bases from J, with 13 bases in between. This CDR3 reads CASSFWRGQQETQYF. The DNA for the CDR3 is TGTGCCAGCAGCTTTTGGAGGGGGCAGCAAGAGACCCAGTACTTC.

V is TRBV5-1 and J is TRBJ2-3, with D perhaps matching TRBD2 (6 bases). Between the trimmed V and J ends, which lost 8 bases and 1 base, there was a span of 17 bases. The CDR3 covers 15 residues. In germline, CDR1 is SGHRS, CDR2 YFSETQ. CDR3 DNA: TGCGCCAGTGAAGGAGGGGCGGGTGGCACAGATACGCAGTATTTT. Its translation: CASEGGAGGTDTQYF.

The J gene is TRBJ2-1, the V gene TRBV19; 8 bases map to TRBD2. The germline V gene has CDR1 LNHDA and CDR2 SQIVND (reference sequence). The CDR3 runs 15 residues. After removal of 1 base from V and 7 bases from J, the junction contained 6 bases not matched to a gene. The CDR3 DNA follows: TGTGCCAGTAGTATAGCGGGGGGGCGATTGAATGAGCAGTTCTTC. This gives the protein CASSIAGGRLNEQFF.

The J gene is TRBJ1-5, the V gene TRBV28, with 8 positions matching TRBD1. Germline lookup yields CDR1 MDHEN and CDR2 SYDVKM. The junction had 4 bases not matched to a gene; V was cut back by 7 bases and J by 5 bases. The CDR3 has 13 residues. CDR3 loop: CASKGTGDQPQHF. CDR3 nucleotides: TGTGCCAGCAAAGGGACAGGAGATCAGCCCCAGCATTTT.

This chain uses TRBV10-3 with TRBJ1-2; D gene unclear. The V and J ends lost 8 bases and 5 bases respectively, with 15 bases between them. CDR1 is ENHRY and CDR2 is SYGVKD in the germline V gene. The CDR3 is made up of 13 amino acids. The CDR3 here is CAIGGSTDYGYTF. CDR3 sequence (DNA): TGTGCCATCGGAGGGTCCACGGATTATGGCTACACCTTC.

The chain combines TRBV11-3 with TRBJ2-1; 8 positions agree with TRBD1. The V gene's germline CDR1 is SGHNT and CDR2 YENEEA. This CDR3 comprises 16 residues. After removal of 5 bases from V and 2 bases from J, the junction contained 8 bases not matched to a gene. Here the CDR3 DNA reads TGTGCCAGCAGCGGGCCCGGACAGGGAACCTACAATGAGCAGTTCTTC. Translated, it gives CASSGPGQGTYNEQFF.

The V and J genes are TRBV19 and TRBJ2-7; 9 positions match TRBD1. The CDR3 has 15 residues. Germline lookup yields CDR1 LNHDA and CDR2 SQIVND (reference sequence). The trim removed 5 bases at V and 6 bases at J, leaving 11 bases unmatched. CDR3 DNA sequence: TGTGCCAGTAGTGTCCCCGGGACAGGGACCCTCGAGCAGTACTTC. This encodes CASSVPGTGTLEQYF.

The chain couples TRBV28 to TRBJ1-5; the D is unclear. CDR3 length equals 11 residues. Germline values: CDR1 MDHEN, CDR2 SYDVKM. V shed 3 bases and J shed 9 bases, with 6 bases lying between them. This CDR3 reads CASSFTLPQHF. The CDR3 region has the DNA TGTGCCAGCAGTTTCACTCTGCCCCAGCATTTT.

V is TRBV28 and J is TRBJ2-7; D remains unclear. From germline, CDR1 is MDHEN and CDR2 SYDVKM. The CDR3 has 14 amino acids. Trimming left V 2 bases short and J 2 bases short, with 10 bases between. This CDR3 reads CASSLVTRAYEQYF. CDR3 bases: TGTGCCAGCAGTTTAGTCACTCGTGCCTACGAGCAGTACTTC.

This CDR3 reads CASRPTGGSDQPQHF. CDR3 in DNA: TGTGCCAGCAGGCCGACAGGGGGCTCAGATCAGCCCCAGCATTTT. This chain uses TRBV3-1 (or the pseudogene TRBV3-2) with TRBJ1-5, with TRBD1 matching 10 bases. Germline loops: CDR1 LGHDT, CDR2 YNNKEL (reference sequence). This CDR3 region has 15 residues. The V gene end was trimmed by 6 bases and the J gene end by 5 bases; junction bases not matched to a gene: 7.

This clone was found a few times. This sequence joins TRBV4-1 and TRBJ2-1; tentative D call: TRBD2 (6 bases). Germline CDR1 reads MGHRA; CDR2 reads YSYEKL. The CDR3 sequence is 16 residues long. Trimming shortened V by 3 bases and J by 2 bases, and 14 bases separated the two germline ends. CDR3 in DNA: TGCGCCAGCAGCCACGCCCCGGGGGTGGCCTACAATGAGCAGTTCTTC. Translating it yields CASSHAPGVAYNEQFF.

V usage is TRBV6-5 and J usage is TRBJ2-5, with 7 bases identical to TRBD2. Looked up from germline, CDR1 is MNHEY and CDR2 is SVGAGI. The CDR3 sequence is 15 residues long. Trimming cost V 6 bases and J 2 bases; bases outside gene matches: 9. CDR3 region: CASSTLRRGQETQYF. In DNA form, the CDR3 reads TGTGCCAGCAGCACCCTCAGGCGGGGGCAAGAGACCCAGTACTTC.

The gene calls are TRBV7-2 and TRBJ2-7; 8 bases agree with TRBD1. With 5 bases clipped from V and 3 bases from J, the junction kept 6 bases outside the gene matches. This CDR3 has 14 residues. Germline CDR1 reads SGHTA; CDR2 reads FQGNSA. Written as DNA, the CDR3 is TGTGCCAGCAGCCTAACCGGGACAGGCTACGAGCAGTACTTC. This codes for CASSLTGTGYEQYF.